This passage covers 20 T cell receptor beta chains from one sample sequenced in a study of blood T cells in healthy people across ages. A second about 7 to 11 cycle PCR used barcoded and J-beta primers. Using its own MiXCR run on the 5' RACE reads, TCRdb lists one record per CDR3 protein. The repertoire holds fewer than 800,000 distinct CDR3 sequences, with over 45% as singletons. The sequencing input was blood. Every receptor here comes from an older woman in good health.

The rearrangement links TRBV29-1 to TRBJ2-1; 8 positions agree with TRBD2. The ends lost 3 bases at V and 4 bases at J; junction bases unmatched: 8. The germline gives CDR1 SQVTM, CDR2 ANQGSEA. The CDR3 is 15 residues long. The CDR3 is CSVEGLGGLYNEQFF. In DNA form, the CDR3 reads TGCAGCGTTGAGGGACTAGGAGGCCTTTACAATGAGCAGTTCTTC.

The chain is built from TRBV29-1 and TRBJ1-1; D unresolved. V was clipped by 4 bases and J by 8 bases, with 8 bases between them. CDR1 and CDR2 (germline): SQVTM, ANQGSEA. The CDR3 runs to 10 residues. This CDR3 reads CSVGQEEAFF. In DNA form, the CDR3 reads TGCAGCGTTGGCCAGGAGGAAGCTTTCTTT.

This chain connects TRBV6-2 or TRBV6-3 to TRBJ2-2; 7 nucleotides agree with TRBD1. The CDR3 runs to 15 residues. The germline gives CDR1 MNHEY, CDR2 SVGEGT. V shed 6 bases, J shed 6 bases, and the junction held 10 bases outside the gene matches. CDR3 region: CASSLSTGYAGELFF. As DNA, the CDR3 is TGTGCCAGCAGCTTATCGACAGGGTATGCCGGGGAGCTGTTTTTT.

This rearrangement joins TRBV20-1 to TRBJ2-5; 7 nucleotides agree with TRBD1. Losses at the gene ends were 5 bases for V and 3 bases for J; bases not matched to a gene: 3. This CDR3 region has 12 residues. CDR1 and CDR2 (germline): DFQATT, SNEGSKA (reference sequence). The CDR3 coding sequence is TGCAGTGCTTCGACAGGGAAAGAGACCCAGTACTTC. Translated, it gives CSASTGKETQYF.

This rearrangement joins TRBV7-2 to TRBJ1-2, with D possibly matching TRBD1 (5 bases). The CDR3 covers 15 residues. Germline assignment: CDR1 SGHTA and CDR2 FQGNSA. Trimming left V 5 bases short and J 3 bases short, with 16 bases between. Here the CDR3 reads CASSARTTGDYGYTF. CDR3 nucleotides: TGTGCCAGCAGCGCCAGGACAACGGGAGACTATGGCTACACCTTC.

This clonotype occurred once. The gene calls are TRBV11-2 and TRBJ2-5; D is ambiguous. Germline CDR1 SGHAT, CDR2 FQNNGV. The CDR3 runs to 15 residues. V lost 1 base to trimming and J lost 5 bases, with 14 bases between them. The CDR3 bases are TGTGCCAGCAGCTTAGGGAACTCGGCTGCGGAGACCCAGTACTTC. Translation gives CASSLGNSAAETQYF.

The chain employs TRBV20-1 and TRBJ2-7, with D tentatively TRBD2 (6 bases). The last part of the DNA fits TRBJ2-4 better; the J call may be wrong. Germline values: CDR1 DFQATT, CDR2 SNEGSKA (reference sequence). The CDR3 runs to 17 residues. The CDR3 nucleotides read TGCAGTGCTAGATCAGGAGGGCTAGCGCTAGCCAAAAACATTCAGTACTTC. Translated: CSARSGGLALAKNIQYF.

The chain carries TRBV4-2 and TRBJ1-6; D ambiguous. Per germline, CDR1 LGHNA and CDR2 YNFKEQ. V was pared by 1 base and J by 9 bases, with 16 bases between. This CDR3 is built from 16 residues. The DNA of the CDR3 is TGTGCCAGCAGCCAAGTTCTTGCGGAGGGTGGTTCACCCCTCCACTTT. Protein product: CASSQVLAEGGSPLHF.

This clonotype was picked up a small number of times. This chain connects TRBV20-1 to TRBJ1-2; tentatively, D is TRBD1 (5 bases). Germline assignment: CDR1 DFQATT and CDR2 SNEGSKA (reference sequence). CDR3 size: 11 residues. Deletions cut 1 base from V and 13 bases from J, with 13 bases between. The CDR3 spells CSARAAGLGTF. The CDR3 DNA sequence: TGCAGTGCTAGAGCTGCAGGGCTGGGCACCTTC.

Here the CDR3 DNA reads TGCAGTGCTCACAGCGGCAATCAGCCCCAGCATTTT. It encodes CSAHSGNQPQHF. The chain combines TRBV20-1 with TRBJ1-5; D is unresolved. CDR3 size: 12 residues. Germline loops: CDR1 DFQATT, CDR2 SNEGSKA (reference sequence). The V and J ends lost 5 bases and 2 bases respectively, with 7 bases between them.

The rearrangement uses TRBV3-1 and TRBJ2-2, with D perhaps matching TRBD1 (5 bases). The V end lost 0 bases, the J end lost 5 bases, and 16 bases lay between the germline ends. Germline V gene sequence: CDR1 LGHDT, CDR2 YNNKEL (reference sequence). The CDR3 loop spans 17 amino acids. CDR3 DNA: TGTGCCAGCAGCCAAGAAAGGGGCGCGAGAGTTACCGGGGAGCTGTTTTTT. Its protein product is CASSQERGARVTGELFF.

V gene TRBV20-1 combines with J gene TRBJ2-7; no clear D. Germline V gives CDR1 DFQATT, CDR2 SNEGSKA (reference sequence). This CDR3 has 12 amino acids. V was trimmed by 5 bases and J by 2 bases, leaving 10 bases between them. CDR3 nucleotides: TGCAGTGCTGGGCAGACGACCTACGAGCAGTACTTC. Amino acid sequence: CSAGQTTYEQYF.

This clonotype was seen a few times. The V gene is TRBV7-2, the J gene TRBJ1-4; D remains ambiguous. Trimming shortened V by 1 base and J by 7 bases, and 7 bases separated the two germline ends. The CDR3 length is 13 residues. CDR1 SGHTA and CDR2 FQGNSA come from the germline V gene. In DNA, the CDR3 is TGTGCCAGCAGCTTAGTAAGGACTGAAAAACTGTTTTTT. Translating it yields CASSLVRTEKLFF.

This clonotype has at least ten counts. This chain joins TRBV2 and TRBJ2-7; no clear D. Looked up from germline, CDR1 is SNHLY and CDR2 is FYNNEI. The V end lost 8 bases, the J end lost 2 bases, and 10 bases lay between the germline ends. The CDR3 has 12 amino acids. CDR3 DNA: TGTGCCAGCGGCGACTTCGCCTACGAGCAGTACTTC. Translated, it gives CASGDFAYEQYF.

CDR3: CSARDRSGEQFF. CDR3 bases: TGCAGTGCTAGAGATCGGTCGGGTGAGCAGTTCTTC. V is TRBV20-1 and J is TRBJ2-1, with D hard to call. Trimming shortened V by 0 bases and J by 9 bases, and 9 bases separated the two germline ends. The germline V gene encodes CDR1 DFQATT and CDR2 SNEGSKA (reference sequence). The CDR3 has 12 residues.

There are many counts of this clonotype. The chain links TRBV2 to TRBJ2-7; D is unresolved. This CDR3 region has 13 residues. Per germline, CDR1 SNHLY and CDR2 FYNNEI. V lost 2 bases and J lost 4, with 9 bases in between. The DNA of the CDR3 is TGTGCCAGCAGTGAACGTTCCGGGTACGAGCAGTACTTC. It specifies CASSERSGYEQYF.

The chain recombines TRBV28 with TRBJ2-3, with 9 bases identical to TRBD1. CDR3 length: 16 residues. V lost 5 bases, J lost 7 bases, and 13 bases stayed unmatched. Germline V gene sequence: CDR1 MDHEN, CDR2 SYDVKM. The CDR3 here is CASSPPLDRGLHTQYF. CDR3 in DNA: TGTGCCAGCAGTCCGCCGTTGGACAGGGGATTGCATACGCAGTATTTT.

The genes are TRBV29-1 and TRBJ1-2; a weak D match, TRBD1 (6 bases). This CDR3 has 12 residues. CDR1 SQVTM and CDR2 ANQGSEA come from the germline V gene. V shed 3 bases and J shed 7 bases, with 12 bases lying between them. The CDR3 loop reads CSVERGPAGYTF. CDR3 nucleotides: TGCAGCGTTGAGCGGGGGCCTGCTGGCTACACCTTC.

This clonotype came up a few times. The chain uses TRBV5-1 and TRBJ2-1; D may be TRBD1 (6 bases). The CDR3 has 14 amino acids. V lost 3 bases, J lost 0 bases, and 7 bases lay in between. Germline V lookup: CDR1 SGHRS, CDR2 YFSETQ. In DNA form, the CDR3 reads TGCGCCAGCAGCTGGGACAACTCCTACAATGAGCAGTTCTTC. Translation gives CASSWDNSYNEQFF.

This chain uses TRBV9 with TRBJ2-1; 9 bases are a match to TRBD2. The junction had 7 bases not matched to a gene; V was cut back by 0 bases and J by 9 bases. The CDR3 extends over 15 amino acids. CDR1 SGDLS and CDR2 YYNGEE come from the germline V gene. CDR3 in DNA: TGTGCCAGCAGCGTAGCGGCAGCGGGAGGTTGTGAGCAGTTCTTC. As protein: CASSVAAAGGCEQFF.